Sequencing of this T cell receptor (beta chain) was carried out in a study of T-cell reconstitution after alpha-beta-depleted transplantation in children. The germline V and J ends were trimmed by 4 bases and 2 bases, with 13 bases remaining between them. CDR1 SGHRS and CDR2 YFSETQ come from the germline V gene. The CDR3 is made up of 15 amino acids. This clonotype was seen a single time. For TCRbeta, the library was prepared with unique molecular identifiers. TCRdb re-called the PCR reads with MiXCR, one entry per CDR3 protein. The data show roughly 90,000 distinct CDR3 sequences, 12% seen once. This clonotype was obtained from a human donor who donated a stem cell graft to a child with inherited bone marrow failure. The source material was PBMCs from the stem cell graft donor, sampled from the stem cell graft. The rearrangement links TRBV5-1 to TRBJ1-5; D not certain. CDR3 residues: CASSLRIAGNQPQHF. CDR3 DNA sequence: TGCGCCAGCAGCCTCAGGATCGCGGGCAATCAGCCCCAGCATTTT. The full variable domain, rest sourced from reference TRBV5-1 and TRBJ1-5, is KAGVTQTPRYLIKTRGQQVTLSCSPISGHRSVSWYQQTPGQGLQFLFEYFSETQRNKGNFPGRFSGRQFSNSRSEMNVSTLELGDSALYLCASSLRIAGNQPQHFGDGTRLSIL.